These T cell receptor beta chains were read from a single sample in a study of blood T cells in healthy people across ages. TCRdb fed the 5' RACE reads into MiXCR, producing one record per CDR3 protein. The table has approximately 1.5 million distinct CDR3 sequences, 35% to 45% seen once. Source material: blood. The source of these receptors is a woman in her late teens or twenties in good health. CDR3s include the opening cysteine and the closing phenylalanine or tryptophan. A D gene is named only where the DNA matches it firmly. Expanded clones get a size class; other rows say once, few or many, or leave the size out.

.,few,TRBJ2-7,TRBV7-6,TGTGCCAGCAGCTTAGGGGACGCATCCCCCTACGAGCAGTACTTC,CASSLGDASPYEQYF
TRBD1,few,TRBJ1-2,TRBV3-1,TGTGCCAGCAGCCACCTGACAGGGGGAAACTATGGCTACACCTTC,CASSHLTGGNYGYTF
TRBD1,.,TRBJ2-1,TRBV6-5,TGTGCCAGCAGTTCCCCACCCCGGACAGGGAGGCATGAGCAGTTCTTC,CASSSPPRTGRHEQFF
.,.,TRBJ2-3,TRBV11-2,TGTGCCAGCACCCTCAGGGGCCTCACAGATACGCAGTATTTT,CASTLRGLTDTQYF
TRBD1,.,TRBJ1-2,TRBV5-1,TGCGCCAGCAGCGTCACAGGGGGCGACTATGGCTACACCTTC,CASSVTGGDYGYTF
TRBD2,.,TRBJ2-1,TRBV4-3,TGCGCCAGCAGCCAAGATGGCACTAGCGGGAGCTATGAGCAGTTCTTC,CASSQDGTSGSYEQFF
.,.,TRBJ2-3,TRBV11-2,TGTGCCAGCAGCTTAAATGGGGTCGGCACAGAGACGCAGTATTTT,CASSLNGVGTETQYF
.,.,TRBJ1-1,TRBV15,TGTGCCACCTGCAGGGTCCGAGCGACTGAAGCTTTCTTT,CATCRVRATEAFF
.,.,TRBJ2-1,TRBV20-1,TGCAGTGCTAGAGATCGGGGGCGAGGCTCCTACAATGAGCAGTTCTTC,CSARDRGRGSYNEQFF
.,.,TRBJ2-3,TRBV7-2,TGTGCCGGCAGCTTAGTTATCCAGGGGCAGTATTTT,CAGSLVIQGQYF
.,.,TRBJ2-7,TRBV7-2,TGTGCCAGCAGCTACACAACGGGTGAGCAGTACTTC,CASSYTTGEQYF
.,.,TRBJ2-3,TRBV20-1,TGCAGTGCCCCCCTTTTGGGACAATCACCTTTGGCGGATACGCAGTATTTT,CSAPLLGQSPLADTQYF
.,.,TRBJ2-2,TRBV11-2,TGTGCCAGCGGCGGGGAGCTGTTTTTT,CASGGELFF
.,.,TRBJ2-7,TRBV7-2,TGTGCCAGCAGCTTAGTAGGTTCCCTCAGAGAATACGAGCAGTACTTC,CASSLVGSLREYEQYF
.,.,TRBJ2-7,TRBV7-2,TGTGCCAGCAGCTCAGACATCTACGAGCAGTACTTC,CASSSDIYEQYF
.,.,TRBJ1-3,TRBV5-1,TGCGCCAGCAGCTTACTCTCGGGGCCCGCTGGAAACACCATATATTTT,CASSLLSGPAGNTIYF
.,once,TRBJ2-1,TRBV29-1,TGCAGCGAGAATCAGGGAGAGACCCAGTTCTTC,CSENQGETQFF
TRBD2,.,TRBJ2-7,TRBV29-1,TGCAGCGTTGAAGATTGGGGGGCTAGCGGGAGTAAGAGGAACGAGCAGTACTTC,CSVEDWGASGSKRNEQYF
.,.,TRBJ2-4,TRBV6-5,TGTGCCAGCAGTTACTTCGGGGGTAGGTTGGGGGAGCAGTACTTC,CASSYFGGRLGEQYF
TRBD2,.,TRBJ2-5,TRBV4-1,TGCGTCAGCAGTTCACGACTAGCCCTGGCGGAGACCCAGTACTTC,CVSSSRLALAETQYF
.,once,TRBJ2-4,TRBV12-5,TGTGCTAGTGGTTCCGCGGGAGCCAAAAACATTCAGTACTTC,CASGSAGAKNIQYF
.,few,TRBJ1-2,TRBV14,TGTGCCAGCAGCCAATCGGGGTGGGAGAACTATGGCTACACCTTC,CASSQSGWENYGYTF
.,once,TRBJ1-4,TRBV4-3,TGCGCCAGCAGCCAGAGCTCGACCCGTCGGGAAAAACTGTTTTTT,CASSQSSTRREKLFF
.,few,TRBJ2-1,TRBV20-1,TGCAGTGCTAGAGATGGGTGGGCCTACAATGAGCAGTTCTTC,CSARDGWAYNEQFF
TRBD2,.,TRBJ2-1,TRBV6-2/TRBV6-3,TGTGCCAGCACGGCGGGGGGGCTCCCCTACAATGAGCAGTTCTTC,CASTAGGLPYNEQFF
.,few,TRBJ2-1,TRBV12-5,TGTGCTAGTGGTAACTCCGGGGGAGCGGGTTACAATGAGCAGTTCTTC,CASGNSGGAGYNEQFF
.,.,TRBJ2-1,TRBV4-3,TGCGCCAGCAGCCAAGATATACAACCCGGATACTGCAATGAGCAGTTCTTC,CASSQDIQPGYCNEQFF
TRBD1,.,TRBJ1-4,TRBV20-1,TGCAGTGCTTCCAGATTGAGGACAGGGCGGAATGAAAAACTGTTTTTT,CSASRLRTGRNEKLFF
.,.,TRBJ2-4,TRBV29-1,TGCAGCGTTGACCCAGGCCAAAACATTCAGTACTTC,CSVDPGQNIQYF
.,few,TRBJ2-1,TRBV6-1,TGTGCCAGCAGTGCCAAAAGTTATGATGAGCAGTTCTTC,CASSAKSYDEQFF
TRBD2,.,TRBJ2-5,TRBV7-2,TGTGCCAGCAGCGCGGGGGGCCCGGGAGAGACCCAGTACTTC,CASSAGGPGETQYF